This T cell receptor beta chain was profiled in a study of T cell repertoires in cytomegalovirus infection. Overall study: In public TCR beta signatures, there were indications of both CMV infection and matching HLA type.

Germline V gene sequence: CDR1 SGHAT, CDR2 FQNNGV. CDR3 length: 15 residues. V lost 0 bases and J 2 bases, leaving 11 bases between the germline ends. Study-wide results and limits: The ex vivo response showed dominance by HLA-C-restricted CMV-specific TCR beta clonotypes.

Points on this clonotype: Its target is not known.

TCRdb re-derived calls from the reads in MiXCR, one entry per CDR3 protein. The sample lists about 890,000 distinct CDR3 sequences; roughly 31% were seen once. The chain joins TRBV11-2 to TRBJ2-7; D is possibly TRBD2 (6 bases). The sample here was cultured CD8+ T cells from PBMCs, taken from culture after CMV antigen stimulation. The source is a human donor in good health (CMV status not recorded). Some clones in this sample may be carry-over from other donors' samples. The CDR3 DNA sequence: TGTGCCAGCAGCTTAGAAGCGGGTGCCACCTACGAGCAGTACGTC. Translation: CASSLEAGATYEQYV.